This TCR beta chain is from a study of T cells in Graves' hyperthyroidism and ophthalmopathy. The V gene lost 5 bases and the J gene lost 10 bases, with 21 bases spanning the gap. Germline V gene sequence: CDR1 DFQATT, CDR2 SNEGSKA (reference sequence). The CDR3 extends over 14 amino acids. Patients showing uncontrolled infection, other autoimmune disease, pregnancy or lactation were ineligible. Amplification of TCR beta CDR3 regions was performed using RNA transcripts as template. Researchers ran a first-round RT-PCR on the TCR CDR3 using the HTBI primer set. TCRdb fed the multiplex PCR reads into MiXCR, producing one record per CDR3 protein. The repertoire holds around 620,000 distinct CDR3 sequences, 15% to 20% seen once, with approximately 3.8% in the top ten.

Material: blood. The J gene is TRBJ1-5, the V gene TRBV20-1, with a tentative D call TRBD1 (6 bases). The sequence came from a woman aged 25 to 45 with Graves' hyperthyroidism. The DNA of the CDR3 is TGCAGTGCTCTCAGAACAGGGACGTCGAGACCCCAGCATTTT. This codes for CSALRTGTSRPQHF.